This TCR beta chain was sequenced during a study of vaccination effects on CD4 cells after COVID-19. At the level of the study: Specimens were obtained from two convalescent patients 16 days and one week prior to vaccination. Findings and limits, study-wide: The authors studied few convalescent patients and collected no early post-infection timepoints. Clones of infection and vaccine origin contracted markedly late after vaccination.

CDR1 is SGDLS, CDR2 YYNGEE, per germline. After removal of 6 bases from V and 3 bases from J, the junction contained 3 bases not matched to a gene. The CDR3 runs to 14 residues. ViraFEST used viral peptide pools to expand antigen-specific CD4+ T cells before sequencing. After more than 8 days in culture, the CD4+ T cells were isolated. The infection with SARS-CoV-2 (confirmed by PCR) occurred in this person between March and December 2020. Each culture well received under 2.5 million PBMC. These cells were then cultured in IMDM with around 9.6 IU/ml IL-2 and 8.5 to 10 ug/ml peptides. Concerning this clone itself: Antigen: not known.

Only in-frame clones appear in the TCRdb table, and some are missing; sequencing was by immunoSEQ multiplex PCR. This repertoire shows about 70,000 clones, more than 65% found once; its top ten account for less than 5.5%. Sequences were derived from CD4+ T cells from PBMCs cultured with HIV peptides, sampled before COVID-19 vaccination. Noted subset: HIV-1 Nef peptide pool negative control/reference culture. The source is a human donor who had a prior SARS-CoV-2 infection. This chain joins TRBV9 and TRBJ2-1, with TRBD2 matching 10 bases. CDR3 residues: CASNLAGGYNEQFF. The DNA of the CDR3 is TGTGCCAGCAACTTAGCGGGAGGCTACAATGAGCAGTTCTTC.